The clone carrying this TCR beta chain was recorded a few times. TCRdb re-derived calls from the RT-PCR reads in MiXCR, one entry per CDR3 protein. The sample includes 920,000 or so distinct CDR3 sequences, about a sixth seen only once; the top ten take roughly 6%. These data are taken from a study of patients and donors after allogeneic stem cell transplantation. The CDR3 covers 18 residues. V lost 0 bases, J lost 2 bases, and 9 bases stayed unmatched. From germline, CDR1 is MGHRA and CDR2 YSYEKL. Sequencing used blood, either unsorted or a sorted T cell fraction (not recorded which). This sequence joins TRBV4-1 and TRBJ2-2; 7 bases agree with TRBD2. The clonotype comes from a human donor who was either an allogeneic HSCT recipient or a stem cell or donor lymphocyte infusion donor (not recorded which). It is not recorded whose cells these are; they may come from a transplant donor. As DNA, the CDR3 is TGCGCCAGCAGCCAAGAATCCCCACTAGCGCTAAACACCGGGGAGCTGTTTTTT. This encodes CASSQESPLALNTGELFF.